Following are 31 T cell receptor beta chains from one sample sequenced in a study of cytomegalovirus exposure and HLA in healthy donors. With 60 Vbeta and 13 Jbeta primers, the PCR was carried out. Sequenced by immunoSEQ multiplex PCR; TCRdb stores in-frame clones only, minus some. Of around 200,000 clones in the sample, about 79% were seen once. Material: PBMCs. The receptors were gathered from a girl aged 2-10 years in good health and CMV-seropositive.

This clone was counted once. The genes are TRBV7-6 and TRBJ2-1, with a possible D match to TRBD2 (5 bases). From germline, CDR1 is SGHVS and CDR2 FNYEAQ. The CDR3 is made up of 14 amino acids. Trimming shortened V by 0 bases and J by 3 bases, and 6 bases separated the two germline ends. The CDR3 DNA reads TGTGCCAGCAGCTTAGCCGGGAACTACAATGAGCAGTTCTTC. Its translation is CASSLAGNYNEQFF. Variable domain in full (rest from reference TRBV7-6 and TRBJ2-1): GAGVSQSPRYKVTKRGQDVALRCDPISGHVSLYWYRQALGQGPEFLTYFNYEAQQDKSGLPNDRFSAERPEGSISTLTIQRTEQRDSAMYRCASSLAGNYNEQFFGPGTRLTVL.

This rearrangement joins TRBV18 to TRBJ2-7, with a possible D match to TRBD1 (5 bases). The germline CDR1 and CDR2 sequences are KGHSH and LQKENI. Trimming shortened V by 3 bases and J by 0 bases, and 9 bases separated the two germline ends. This CDR3 region has 14 residues. CDR3 in DNA: TGTGCCAGCTCACCGCAACAGGACTCCTACGAGCAGTACTTC. The encoded protein is CASSPQQDSYEQYF.

The chain uses TRBV9 and TRBJ1-3; no clear D gene. Germline V gene lookup returns CDR1 SGDLS and CDR2 YYNGEE. V dropped 7 bases and J dropped 3 bases, with 17 bases sitting between them. This CDR3 spans 15 amino acids. The CDR3 nucleotides are TGTGCCAGCTCCATTGACCCGAGGAATGGAAACACCATATATTTT. Translation gives CASSIDPRNGNTIYF. Together with reference TRBV9 and TRBJ1-3, the CDR3 gives the full variable domain: DSGVTQTPKHLITATGQRVTLRCSPRSGDLSVYWYQQSLDQGLQFLIQYYNGEERAKGNILERFSAQQFPDLHSELNLSSLELGDSALYFCASSIDPRNGNTIYFGEGSWLTVV.

This clone has a single count. This chain connects TRBV6-1 to TRBJ2-7; D is undetermined. Trimming took off 5 bases at V and 9 bases at J, with 8 bases between the two ends. There are 10 residues in the CDR3. Germline V gene sequence: CDR1 MNHNS, CDR2 SASEGT. DNA of the CDR3: TGTGCCAGCAGTCAGAGAGGGCAGTACTTC. This translates into CASSQRGQYF.

The gene calls are TRBV30 and TRBJ2-3, with 14 nucleotides matching TRBD2. The V and J ends lost 3 bases and 5 bases, in that order; junction bases with no gene match: 4. The germline gives CDR1 GTSNPN, CDR2 SVGIG (reference sequence). This CDR3 region has 15 residues. The CDR3 region has the DNA TGTGCCTGGAGGTCCGGGACTAGCGGGAGAGATACGCAGTATTTT. Translation: CAWRSGTSGRDTQYF.

In this sample, this clone turned up a few times. The gene calls are TRBV6-4 and TRBJ1-1; D is possibly TRBD1 (6 bases). The CDR3 has 14 residues. Germline V gene lookup returns CDR1 MRHNA and CDR2 SNTAGT. V lost 11 bases and J 6 bases, leaving 22 bases between the germline ends. The CDR3 DNA follows: TGTGCCGTATGTTTTAGGGGGTGTATCCCTGAAGCTTTCTTT. As protein: CAVCFRGCIPEAFF.

This clone was recorded only once. The rearrangement joins TRBV6-5 to TRBJ1-2; 8 bases agree with TRBD1. The junction had 11 bases not matched to a gene; V was cut back by 8 bases and J by 6 bases. Germline CDR1 is MNHEY and CDR2 is SVGAGI. This CDR3 has 14 residues. The CDR3 region is CASGPRTGIHGYTF. The CDR3 DNA follows: TGTGCCAGCGGCCCTAGGACAGGGATCCATGGCTACACCTTC.

The rearrangement joins TRBV4-1 to TRBJ1-2, with D tentatively TRBD1 (6 bases). The V end was cut by 0 bases, the J end by 4 bases, with 12 bases between. Germline CDR1 and CDR2: MGHRA and YSYEKL. The length of the CDR3 is 15 residues. The CDR3, as DNA: TGCGCCAGCAGCCAAGATCCGGGGACACTCTATGGCTACACCTTC. Amino acids: CASSQDPGTLYGYTF.

The chain has TRBV4-1 and TRBJ1-5, with D maybe TRBD1 (6 bases). The CDR3 spans 15 residues. V was shortened by 6 bases and J by 0 bases, with 12 bases between the two germline ends. The germline V gene has CDR1 MGHRA and CDR2 YSYEKL. The CDR3 region is CASRRTAYSNQPQHF. The CDR3 DNA sequence: TGCGCCAGCAGACGGACAGCGTATAGCAATCAGCCCCAGCATTTT.

V usage is TRBV27 and J usage is TRBJ1-2, with TRBD1 identical over 10 bases. This CDR3 has 18 residues. Germline values: CDR1 MNHEY, CDR2 SMNVEV (reference sequence). The ends lost 3 bases at V and 0 bases at J; junction bases unmatched: 10. CDR3 bases: TGTGCCAGCAGTTTCTTCGGGACAGGGGATATGGCTAACTATGGCTACACCTTC. It yields the protein CASSFFGTGDMANYGYTF.

This clone was counted between two and nine times. The CDR3 region is CASSTLRGRSTEAFF. In DNA, the CDR3 is TGTGCCAGCAGCACCCTAAGGGGGCGGTCCACTGAAGCTTTCTTT. This chain connects TRBV5-5 to TRBJ1-1; TRBD1 aligns across 7 bases. V shed 4 bases and J 4 bases; nucleotides not matched to a gene: 10. In germline, CDR1 is SGHKS, CDR2 YYEKEE (reference sequence). The CDR3 sequence is 15 residues long.

The gene calls are TRBV7-9 and TRBJ2-2; possible D gene TRBD1, 6 bases. Germline V gene data show CDR1 as SEHNR and CDR2 as FQNEAQ (reference sequence). CDR3 length equals 14 residues. The CDR3 DNA follows: TGTTCCATATCAAACAGGGCCAACACCGGGGAGCTGTTTTTT. Its protein is CSISNRANTGELFF.

The chain combines TRBV6-6 with TRBJ1-1; D is ambiguous. The CDR3 is 14 residues long. Germline V gene data show CDR1 as MNHNY and CDR2 as SVGAGI (reference sequence). V was shortened by 0 bases and J by 0 bases, with 5 bases between the two germline ends. The CDR3 loop is CASSYSSMNTEAFF. For the CDR3, the DNA is TGTGCCAGCAGTTACTCTAGCATGAACACTGAAGCTTTCTTT.

V is TRBV19 and J is TRBJ2-3; 8 bases align to TRBD2. This CDR3 contains 14 residues. V dropped 3 bases and J dropped 13; count of bases not matched to a gene: 12. The germline V gene encodes CDR1 LNHDA and CDR2 SQIVND (reference sequence). CDR3 DNA: TGTGCCAGTAGTATCCTCGGGAGGGCCGAGGAGAAGTATTTT. This translates into CASSILGRAEEKYF.

V is TRBV5-5 and J is TRBJ1-4; D may be TRBD1 (6 bases). This CDR3 is 15 amino acids long. Looked up from germline, CDR1 is SGHKS and CDR2 is YYEKEE (reference sequence). The V and J ends lost 1 base and 0 bases respectively, with 7 bases between them. As DNA, the CDR3 is TGTGCCAGCAGCTTGAGACAGGCAACTAATGAAAAACTGTTTTTT. Translating it yields CASSLRQATNEKLFF.

In this sample, this clone turned up a few times. The chain couples TRBV7-9 to TRBJ2-7, with D perhaps TRBD2 (6 bases). The CDR3 sequence is 13 residues long. CDR1 and CDR2 from the germline V gene are SEHNR and FQNEAQ (reference sequence). Trimming pared 5 bases from V and 3 bases from J, leaving 11 bases between. The CDR3 bases are TGTGCCAGCAGCCTTAGCGGTTACTACGAGCAGTACTTC. It is translated as CASSLSGYYEQYF.

V usage is TRBV5-1 and J usage is TRBJ2-7, with 7 bases lining up with TRBD1. The CDR3 is 16 amino acids. Germline V gene lookup returns CDR1 SGHRS and CDR2 YFSETQ. Trimming removed 2 bases from V and 5 bases from J; junction bases left unmatched: 13. CDR3 residues: CASSLDILTGWDEQYF. The CDR3 coding sequence is TGCGCCAGCAGCTTAGACATTCTGACAGGGTGGGACGAGCAGTACTTC.

The chain uses TRBV12-5 and TRBJ1-1; tentatively, D is TRBD1 (6 bases). The CDR3 has 14 amino acids. CDR1 is LGHNT, CDR2 FRNRAP, per germline. V was clipped by 7 bases and J by 11 bases, with 23 bases between them. The CDR3 DNA reads as TGTGCTAGTGCGGGGGGCGCTGGAGCACGGTGGGCTTTCTTT. Amino acid sequence: CASAGGAGARWAFF.

The chain is built from TRBV12-5 and TRBJ2-1; weak D call: TRBD2 (6 bases). Per the germline V gene, CDR1 is LGHNT and CDR2 is FRNRAP. Between the trimmed V and J ends, which lost 5 bases and 13 bases, there was a span of 21 bases. This CDR3 has 14 amino acids. The CDR3 bases are TGTGCTAGTGGTCGGTCCGGGACTCCGGGTGAACAGTTCTTC. Amino acids: CASGRSGTPGEQFF. The full variable domain, rest sourced from reference TRBV12-5 and TRBJ2-1, is DARVTQTPRHKVTEMGQEVTMRCQPILGHNTVFWYRQTMMQGLELLAYFRNRAPLDDSGMPKDRFSAEMPDATLATLKIQPSEPRDSAVYFCASGRSGTPGEQFFGPGTRLTVL.

The chain employs TRBV4-1 and TRBJ2-7; 8 nucleotides line up with TRBD2. The CDR3 sequence is 17 residues long. Trimming took 3 bases from V and 3 from J; bases not matched to a gene: 13. Germline V CDR1 and CDR2: MGHRA, YSYEKL. In DNA form, the CDR3 reads TGCGCCAGCAGCCATTTAGGGGTGACTAGCGCCAGCTACGAGCAGTACTTC. It translates to CASSHLGVTSASYEQYF.

This clone was seen a single time. This rearrangement joins TRBV6-1 to TRBJ2-4; TRBD2 matches 12 bases. Germline trimming cut 5 bases from V and 9 bases from J; bases unmatched to any gene: 2. In germline, CDR1 is MNHNS, CDR2 SASEGT. This CDR3 region has 13 residues. CDR3 DNA sequence: TGTGCCAGCAGTCCTAGCGGGGGGGGCATTCAGTACTTC. It specifies CASSPSGGGIQYF.

This sequence joins TRBV11-3 and TRBJ2-3, with D perhaps TRBD2 (6 bases). There are 14 residues in the CDR3. V was clipped by 5 bases and J by 3 bases, with 12 bases between them. Germline V gene lookup returns CDR1 SGHNT and CDR2 YENEEA. CDR3 nucleotide sequence: TGTGCCAGCAGCACCGGGGGATCAACAGATACGCAGTATTTT. It codes for CASSTGGSTDTQYF.

This clone has just one count. This chain uses TRBV27 with TRBJ1-1; 8 nucleotides align to TRBD1. Germline CDR1 MNHEY, CDR2 SMNVEV (reference sequence). The junction had 13 bases not matched to a gene; V was cut back by 5 bases and J by 5 bases. The CDR3 has 16 amino acids. Written as DNA, the CDR3 is TGTGCCAGCAGTCTCCAACCAGGGGGCGAAAGAACTGAAGCTTTCTTT. This gives the protein CASSLQPGGERTEAFF.

This chain links TRBV7-3 with TRBJ1-1, with D perhaps TRBD1 (5 bases). CDR3 size: 13 residues. Trimming took 1 base from V and 6 from J, leaving 9 bases between them. The germline V gene encodes CDR1 SGHTA and CDR2 FQGTGA. The CDR3 here is CASSLRGDAEAFF. The DNA of the CDR3 is TGTGCCAGCAGCTTAAGGGGGGACGCTGAAGCTTTCTTT.

The rearrangement uses TRBV4-1 and TRBJ1-3; possible D gene TRBD1, 5 bases. Germline assignment: CDR1 MGHRA and CDR2 YSYEKL. This CDR3 comprises 17 residues. V shed 2 bases and J shed 2 bases, with 16 bases lying between them. The CDR3 bases are TGCGCCAGCAGCCAAACCGACCACCAGGGCCCTGGAAACACCATATATTTT. Translation gives CASSQTDHQGPGNTIYF.

The J gene is TRBJ2-5, the V gene TRBV28, with D possibly being TRBD2 (6 bases). CDR1 is MDHEN and CDR2 is SYDVKM in the germline V gene. Trimming took off 4 bases at V and 7 bases at J, with 16 bases between the two ends. The CDR3 length is 14 residues. The CDR3 protein is CASSSGDHPRTQYF. In DNA form, the CDR3 reads TGTGCCAGCAGTTCGGGGGACCACCCCAGGACCCAGTACTTC.

This clone was seen just once. This chain joins TRBV5-1 and TRBJ2-5, with 9 bases that match TRBD2. The J call may be incorrect, as the DNA end agrees better with TRBJ2-7. CDR3 length: 16 residues. CDR1 is SGHRS and CDR2 is YFSETQ in the germline V gene. The CDR3, as DNA: TGCGCCAGCAGCACCCGGGTAGCGGGAGAATCCTACGAGCAGTACTTC. Protein product: CASSTRVAGESYEQYF.

The rearrangement links TRBV6-5 to TRBJ2-1, with 12 nucleotides matching TRBD2. Germline assignment: CDR1 MNHEY and CDR2 SVGAGI. The CDR3 contains 15 residues. Trimming took 7 bases from V and 9 from J; bases not matched to a gene: 10. CDR3 protein: CASNPTSGSVSEQFF. For the CDR3, the DNA is TGTGCCAGCAATCCGACTAGCGGGAGCGTCAGTGAGCAGTTCTTC.

The rearrangement links TRBV5-4 to TRBJ2-1; 7 nucleotides align to TRBD2. The CDR3 runs 16 residues. Germline assignment: CDR1 SGHNT and CDR2 YYREEE (reference sequence). The ends lost 1 base at V and 9 bases at J; junction bases unmatched: 13. The CDR3 DNA follows: TGTGCCAGCAGCTTGAAGGCGGGAGCTTCCTTCTCTGAGCAGTTCTTC. Amino acid sequence: CASSLKAGASFSEQFF.

Concerning this clone itself: Other DNA sequences from this sample encode an identical CDR3 as well. This rearrangement joins TRBV2 to TRBJ2-5; 7 bases align to TRBD1. CDR1 and CDR2 from the germline V gene are SNHLY and FYNNEI. This CDR3 has 13 amino acids. The V and J ends lost 4 bases and 5 bases, in that order; junction bases with no gene match: 4. This chain's CDR3 is CASSGQGGETQYF. In DNA, the CDR3 is TGTGCCAGCAGTGGACAGGGCGGGGAGACCCAGTACTTC.

The chain uses TRBV6-5 and TRBJ2-1; D remains ambiguous. The V end lost 7 bases, the J end lost 0 bases, and 13 bases lay between the germline ends. The CDR3 spans 15 residues. Germline V gene sequence: CDR1 MNHEY, CDR2 SVGAGI. In nucleotides, the CDR3 is TGTGCCAGCAAAACATCTTCTTTCTCCTACAATGAGCAGTTCTTC. Translation: CASKTSSFSYNEQFF.